These 15 T cell receptor beta chains share one sample of origin, sequenced in a study of blood T cell repertoires in COVID-19 (dated by TCRdb to about 2020). The library came from the immunoSEQ multiplex PCR assay. TCRdb retrieved this table from immuneACCESS and kept in-frame rearrangements only. Not all clones are present; in checked studies, unresolved V genes account for under half, and no reason is known for the remainder. The sample includes 150,000 to 200,000 clones, with roughly 86% observed a single time. Roughly 3.4% of the sample is held by the ten biggest clonotypes. The sample was peripheral blood. These receptors were taken from a man aged 65-85 years with acute or convalescent COVID-19.

This sequence joins TRBV15 and TRBJ2-7; D perhaps matches TRBD2 (5 bases). Germline V lookup: CDR1 LNHNV, CDR2 YYDKDF (reference sequence). V was cut by 1 base and J by 1 base, with 11 bases left in between. The CDR3 runs to 15 residues. In DNA form, the CDR3 reads TGTGCCACCAGCAGAGCGGGGTATGAGTCCTACGAGCAGTACTTC. Its translation is CATSRAGYESYEQYF.

The chain joins TRBV28 to TRBJ1-2; D call uncertain. Trimming took off 6 bases at V and 4 bases at J, with 9 bases between the two ends. Looked up from germline, CDR1 is MDHEN and CDR2 is SYDVKM. The CDR3 consists of 12 residues. This chain's CDR3 is CASSAQIYGYTF. The CDR3 DNA sequence: TGTGCCAGCAGCGCACAGATCTATGGCTACACCTTC.

The genes are TRBV6-1 and TRBJ1-5; TRBD1 agrees at 7 bases. Germline V gives CDR1 MNHNS, CDR2 SASEGT. The junction had 7 bases not matched to a gene; V was cut back by 2 bases and J by 0 bases. This CDR3 spans 17 amino acids. The CDR3 coding sequence is TGTGCCAGCAGTGAAAGCAGGTCAGGGGGTAGCAATCAGCCCCAGCATTTT. This translates into CASSESRSGGSNQPQHF.

The V and J genes are TRBV11-2 and TRBJ2-1, with a weak D call TRBD2 (5 bases). CDR3 length equals 14 residues. Germline V gene sequence: CDR1 SGHAT, CDR2 FQNNGV. Trimming took off 5 bases at V and 5 bases at J, with 13 bases between the two ends. The CDR3 reads CASSPARGNNEQFF. The CDR3 DNA reads TGTGCCAGCAGCCCCGCACGAGGGAACAATGAGCAGTTCTTC. Variable domain in full (rest from reference TRBV11-2 and TRBJ2-1): EAGVAQSPRYKIIEKRQSVAFWCNPISGHATLYWYQQILGQGPKLLIQFQNNGVVDDSQLPKDRFSAERLKGVDSTLKIQPAKLEDSAVYLCASSPARGNNEQFFGPGTRLTVL.

The chain carries TRBV12-3 or TRBV12-4 and TRBJ2-3; D might be TRBD2 (6 bases). This CDR3 comprises 13 residues. V was clipped by 7 bases and J by 3 bases, with 11 bases between them. CDR3 loop: CASIPGGTDTQYF. CDR3 nucleotides: TGTGCCAGCATCCCCGGGGGAACAGATACGCAGTATTTT.

The chain couples TRBV4-2 to TRBJ2-1, with D possibly matching TRBD1 (5 bases). The germline gives CDR1 LGHNA, CDR2 YNFKEQ. The CDR3 is 17 amino acids. V was clipped by 0 bases and J by 15 bases, with 27 bases between them. The CDR3 loop reads CASSQDFFRADAADWFF. Here the CDR3 DNA reads TGTGCCAGCAGCCAAGATTTCTTCAGGGCAGACGCAGCAGATTGGTTCTTC.

This chain uses TRBV11-3 with TRBJ2-5; D is undetermined. V lost 1 base to trimming and J lost 2 bases, with 8 bases between them. This CDR3 is built from 14 residues. Germline V CDR1 and CDR2: SGHNT, YENEEA. DNA of the CDR3: TGTGCCAGCAGCTTAGGAACAGAACAAGAGACCCAGTACTTC. Translation gives CASSLGTEQETQYF. Together with reference TRBV11-3 and TRBJ2-5, the CDR3 gives the full variable domain: EAGVVQSPRYKIIEKKQPVAFWCNPISGHNTLYWYLQNLGQGPELLIRYENEEAVDDSQLPKDRFSAERLKGVDSTLKIQPAELGDSAVYLCASSLGTEQETQYFGPGTRLLVL.

J is TRBJ1-5 and V is TRBV28, with D perhaps TRBD1 (6 bases). The CDR3 is made up of 13 amino acids. V lost 2 bases and J lost 7, with 9 bases in between. CDR1 is MDHEN and CDR2 is SYDVKM in the germline V gene. The CDR3 here is CASSLQGNQPQHF. The DNA of the CDR3 is TGTGCCAGCAGTTTACAGGGGAACCAGCCCCAGCATTTT.

This clone appeared once. Here the CDR3 reads CASSKRTGSEKLFF. The CDR3 DNA is TGTGCCAGCAGTAAACGGACAGGGAGTGAAAAACTGTTTTTT. J is TRBJ1-4 and V is TRBV27, with 8 nucleotides matching TRBD1. The V gene's germline CDR1 is MNHEY and CDR2 SMNVEV (reference sequence). The CDR3 covers 14 residues. V lost 5 bases and J lost 7; bases outside the gene matches: 6.

The CDR3 is CASSLGSGGGGYTF. The CDR3 DNA reads TGTGCCAGCAGCCTAGGTTCCGGTGGTGGTGGCTACACCTTC. The gene calls are TRBV7-2 and TRBJ1-2; D remains unclear. Per germline, CDR1 SGHTA and CDR2 FQGNSA. The CDR3 runs 14 residues. Trimming stripped 5 bases from V and 7 bases from J, with 17 bases between.

The V gene is TRBV11-2, the J gene TRBJ2-7, with D perhaps TRBD2 (5 bases). CDR3 length: 12 residues. Trimming took 5 bases from V and 5 from J, leaving 10 bases between them. CDR1 and CDR2 (germline): SGHAT, FQNNGV. The CDR3 here is CASSPNGDEQYF. The CDR3 DNA reads as TGTGCCAGCAGCCCTAACGGGGACGAGCAGTACTTC.

This rearrangement joins TRBV28 to TRBJ2-7; D is uncertain. The CDR3 length is 13 residues. CDR1 MDHEN and CDR2 SYDVKM come from the germline V gene. Trimming removed 1 base from V and 2 bases from J, with 6 bases in between. CDR3 DNA sequence: TGTGCCAGCAGTTTATTCGCGGCCTACGAGCAGTACTTC. Encoded protein: CASSLFAAYEQYF.

The rearrangement uses TRBV10-3 and TRBJ2-1; TRBD2 is a possible D gene (6 bases). This CDR3 contains 17 residues. Germline CDR1 reads ENHRY; CDR2 reads SYGVKD. Trimming left V 5 bases short and J 5 bases short, with 22 bases between. Here the CDR3 DNA reads TGTGCCATCAGTAACCCGGACTTGGCGGGATATGACAATGAGCAGTTCTTC. Residues: CAISNPDLAGYDNEQFF.

The sample holds one count of this clone. This chain links TRBV2 with TRBJ2-1, with D possibly matching TRBD1 (5 bases). Trimming removed 6 bases from V and 4 bases from J, with 13 bases in between. The CDR3 consists of 14 residues. From germline, CDR1 is SNHLY and CDR2 FYNNEI. CDR3 region: CASSPRATYNEQFF. The CDR3, as DNA: TGTGCCAGCAGCCCCAGGGCTACTTACAATGAGCAGTTCTTC.

CDR3 nucleotide sequence: TGTGCCAGCAGCACCCATAACAGGGCGAACACTGAAGCTTTCTTT. Translated: CASSTHNRANTEAFF. This sequence joins TRBV11-2 and TRBJ1-1; tentative D call: TRBD1 (6 bases). The CDR3 has 15 residues. Germline loops: CDR1 SGHAT, CDR2 FQNNGV. V was shortened by 5 bases and J by 1 base, with 14 bases between the two germline ends.